One TCR beta chain is described in this entry. What it binds is unknown. The record originates from a study of blood T cells in healthy people across ages. Study-level points and caveats: Getting older went along with TCR beta diversity per million T cells dropping roughly linearly. PBMCs went unsorted, and a conclusive naive versus antigen-experienced comparison was therefore prevented.

Primers used in a second PCR of roughly 6 to 12 cycles were a sample-barcoded 5' primer and a J-beta primer mix. A template-switch adaptor containing 12 random nucleotides labeled each cDNA molecule. TCRdb re-derived calls from the 5' RACE reads in MiXCR, one entry per CDR3 protein. The sample holds around 990,000 distinct CDR3 sequences; less than 25% are singletons and the top ten take around 0.75%. These data are also associated with another study on T cells of mothers and their children. That paper adds: Slightly higher overlap, not significant, was seen in related mother-child pairs than in unrelated pairs.

The sequence was collected from a girl aged 2 to 9 in good health. Sequencing used blood.

The DNA for the CDR3 is TGCAGCGTTAGTGAGGGACAGGGGATTGAAGCTTTCTTT. Encoded protein: CSVSEGQGIEAFF. This chain connects TRBV29-1 to TRBJ1-1, with 10 bases lining up with TRBD1. Germline assignment: CDR1 SQVTM and CDR2 ANQGSEA. Germline trimming cut 5 bases from V and 7 bases from J; bases unmatched to any gene: 7. The CDR3 consists of 13 residues.